The clone carrying this T cell receptor (beta chain) was seen only a few times. Antigen unknown. 60 Vbeta and 13 Jbeta primers were used in PCR. Profiling relied on immunoSEQ multiplex PCR, and the TCRdb table lists in-frame clones only, not all of them. The sample lists about 110,000 clones, around 67% occurring once. CDR1 and CDR2 (germline): SEHNR, FQNEAQ (reference sequence). Trimming removed 5 bases from V and 1 base from J, with 14 bases in between. This CDR3 is built from 15 residues. This record comes from a study of cytomegalovirus exposure and HLA in healthy donors. Points from the study as a whole: Cytomegalovirus-associated TCR beta chains were listed, numbering roughly 150. Productive rates of about 90% or about 30% were seen for most TCR beta V segments in an earlier analysis.

The clonotype was recovered from a woman aged 40-49 years in good health and CMV-seronegative. The source material was PBMCs. J is TRBJ1-1 and V is TRBV7-9, with a possible D match to TRBD1 (6 bases). CDR3: CASSRPGGRNTEAFF. CDR3 in DNA: TGTGCCAGCAGCCGGCCGGGGGGCCGGAACACTGAAGCTTTCTTT. Supplemented by reference TRBV7-9 and TRBJ1-1, the full variable domain reads DTGVSQNPRHKITKRGQNVTFRCDPISEHNRLYWYRQTLGQGPEFLTYFQNEAQLEKSRLLSDRFSAERPKGSFSTLEIQRTEQGDSAMYLCASSRPGGRNTEAFFGQGTRLTVV.